This entry lists 31 T cell receptor beta chains sequenced from one sample in a study of blood T cell repertoires in COVID-19. Assay: immunoSEQ multiplex PCR; the TCRdb copy retains only in-frame clones and omits some. The sample shows approximately 170,000 clones, around 86% of them seen only once. Sequencing was carried out using peripheral blood. Source of these receptors: a man aged 70 or older with acute or convalescent COVID-19.

J is TRBJ1-2 and V is TRBV2; D call uncertain. Germline CDR1 and CDR2: SNHLY and FYNNEI. The CDR3 has 12 amino acids. V shed 0 bases and J shed 4 bases, with 3 bases lying between them. CDR3 sequence (DNA): TGTGCCAGCAGTGAAGCCAGCTATGGCTACACCTTC. This codes for CASSEASYGYTF.

V gene TRBV3-1 (or the pseudogene TRBV3-2) combines with J gene TRBJ1-5; a weak D match, TRBD1 (5 bases). Germline V gives CDR1 LGHDT, CDR2 YNNKEL (reference sequence). Trimming shortened V by 4 bases and J by 6 bases, and 13 bases separated the two germline ends. This CDR3 is 14 amino acids long. The CDR3 loop reads CASSRALRGQPQHF. The CDR3 DNA reads as TGTGCCAGCAGCCGGGCTCTTAGGGGTCAGCCCCAGCATTTT.

This clone was observed a handful of times. The CDR3, as DNA: TGTGCCAGCAGGGACACCTCTGGAAACACCATATATTTT. It specifies CASRDTSGNTIYF. The chain recombines TRBV12-3 or TRBV12-4 with TRBJ1-3; D possibly corresponds to TRBD1 (5 bases). This CDR3 contains 13 residues. Trimming stripped 6 bases from V and 0 bases from J, with 6 bases between.

V and J are TRBV27 and TRBJ2-7, with D tentatively TRBD2 (5 bases). The CDR3 is made up of 15 amino acids. With 6 bases removed from V and 7 bases from J, the gap between germline ends came to 22 bases. Germline lookup yields CDR1 MNHEY and CDR2 SMNVEV (reference sequence). CDR3 DNA sequence: TGTGCCAGCAGCGTTCGCCTCGGGATTTCCCCTGAGCAGTACTTC. It specifies CASSVRLGISPEQYF.

The V and J genes are TRBV4-2 and TRBJ2-5; 8 nucleotides match TRBD2. This CDR3 spans 16 amino acids. Germline trimming cut 3 bases from V and 2 bases from J; bases unmatched to any gene: 8. Germline CDR1 and CDR2: LGHNA and YNFKEQ. In DNA form, the CDR3 reads TGTGCCAGCAGCCACGGTATCGGGAGGGTACAAGAGACCCAGTACTTC. It codes for CASSHGIGRVQETQYF.

The rearrangement links TRBV5-8 to TRBJ2-7, with a tentative D call TRBD1 (5 bases). Germline CDR1 is SGHTS and CDR2 is YDEGEE. The CDR3 consists of 15 residues. Trimming left V 1 base short and J 4 bases short, with 15 bases between. The CDR3 sequence: CASSLIPGFHYEQYF. The CDR3 DNA follows: TGTGCCAGCAGCTTGATACCAGGGTTTCATTACGAGCAGTACTTC.

This clone was seen a handful of times. The chain has TRBV3-1 (or the pseudogene TRBV3-2) and TRBJ1-1; 8 positions agree with TRBD1. Losses at the gene ends were 5 bases for V and 5 bases for J; bases not matched to a gene: 7. The CDR3 spans 14 residues. Germline lookup yields CDR1 LGHDT and CDR2 YNNKEL (reference sequence). Here the CDR3 DNA reads TGTGCCAGCAGCTTCGGACAGGGAGGGACTGAAGCTTTCTTT. Translation gives CASSFGQGGTEAFF.

This rearrangement joins TRBV7-2 to TRBJ1-1; D gene uncertain. CDR1 and CDR2 (germline): SGHTA, FQGNSA. The V end lost 5 bases, the J end lost 3 bases, and 7 bases lay between the germline ends. The CDR3 covers 12 residues. CDR3: CASSRSHTEAFF. In DNA, the CDR3 is TGTGCCAGCAGCCGTTCCCACACTGAAGCTTTCTTT.

This sequence joins TRBV4-2 and TRBJ2-7; 10 bases match TRBD2. The trim removed 1 base at V and 4 bases at J, leaving 4 bases unmatched. Looked up from germline, CDR1 is LGHNA and CDR2 is YNFKEQ. There are 15 residues in the CDR3. This CDR3 reads CASSQALAGGYEQYF. The DNA for the CDR3 is TGTGCCAGCAGCCAAGCGTTAGCGGGAGGATACGAGCAGTACTTC.

The chain recombines TRBV6-5 with TRBJ2-5; D not resolved. The CDR3 has 14 amino acids. Germline V CDR1 and CDR2: MNHEY, SVGAGI. V lost 4 bases and J lost 2, with 11 bases in between. CDR3 coding DNA: TGTGCCAGCAGTTTCGGAGCCGGGCAAGAGACCCAGTACTTC. It specifies CASSFGAGQETQYF.

The chain employs TRBV11-3 and TRBJ2-1; a possible D gene is TRBD2 (6 bases). The CDR3 totals 13 residues. CDR1 and CDR2 (germline): SGHNT, YENEEA. V was clipped by 3 bases and J by 8 bases, with 11 bases between them. CDR3 nucleotides: TGTGCCAGCAGCTTTACTAGGGAGGATGAGCAGTTCTTC. Translating it yields CASSFTREDEQFF.

The rearrangement joins TRBV5-1 to TRBJ2-1; 13 positions agree with TRBD2. J lost 9 bases, V lost 0 bases, and 6 bases had no gene match. CDR1 and CDR2 (germline): SGHRS, YFSETQ. The CDR3 runs to 16 residues. The CDR3 bases are TGCGCCAGCAGCTTGGTTGAGACTAGCGGGAGGAGTGAGCAGTTCTTC. This translates into CASSLVETSGRSEQFF.

The gene calls are TRBV6-5 and TRBJ1-2; 8 bases line up with TRBD1. The CDR3 extends over 16 amino acids. V lost 3 bases and J lost 4; bases outside the gene matches: 10. Germline V CDR1 and CDR2: MNHEY, SVGAGI. The DNA of the CDR3 is TGTGCCAGCAGTTATGACAGGGGTACAGCTCGCTATGGCTACACCTTC. Amino acids: CASSYDRGTARYGYTF.

This sequence joins TRBV27 and TRBJ1-6; 9 bases match TRBD1. CDR1 MNHEY and CDR2 SMNVEV come from the germline V gene (reference sequence). The length of the CDR3 is 16 residues. The V segment lost 5 bases and the J segment 4 bases; nucleotides outside the gene matches: 6. The CDR3 DNA sequence: TGTGCCAGCAGTCTTGGACAGGGGAATTATAATTCACCCCTCCACTTT. Protein sequence: CASSLGQGNYNSPLHF.

The rearrangement joins TRBV28 to TRBJ1-5; 9 bases align to TRBD1. The germline gives CDR1 MDHEN, CDR2 SYDVKM. The CDR3 is made up of 15 amino acids. V was pared by 5 bases and J by 9 bases, with 11 bases of the junction left unmatched. CDR3 amino acids: CASSASGTGYLPQHF. In DNA form, the CDR3 reads TGTGCCAGCAGTGCCTCCGGGACAGGGTATCTGCCCCAGCATTTT.

The chain carries TRBV18 and TRBJ1-1; D gene uncertain. V was pared by 3 bases and J by 1 base, with 6 bases between. The germline CDR1 and CDR2 sequences are KGHSH and LQKENI. CDR3 length equals 13 residues. This chain's CDR3 is CASSPGWNTEAFF. The CDR3, as DNA: TGTGCCAGCTCACCGGGCTGGAACACTGAAGCTTTCTTT.

The chain carries TRBV5-5 and TRBJ1-5, with D unresolved. The ends were cut back, 2 bases at V and 7 bases at J, with 10 bases in the middle. Germline values: CDR1 SGHKS, CDR2 YYEKEE (reference sequence). This CDR3 is built from 13 residues. The CDR3 nucleotides read TGTGCCAGCAGCTTAAAGGGAGAGCAGCCCCAGCATTTT. This sequence encodes CASSLKGEQPQHF.

This clone was seen only once. The rearrangement uses TRBV7-2 and TRBJ2-2; TRBD2 matches 8 bases. CDR1 SGHTA and CDR2 FQGNSA come from the germline V gene. The junction had 7 bases not matched to a gene; V was cut back by 5 bases and J by 2 bases. The length of the CDR3 is 16 residues. DNA for the CDR3: TGTGCCAGCAGCCGTACGGCGGGAGGAAACACCGGGGAGCTGTTTTTT. Translated, it gives CASSRTAGGNTGELFF.

Details on this clone: The sample holds other DNA sequences that translate to the same CDR3. This chain uses TRBV5-1 with TRBJ1-1; 10 nucleotides line up with TRBD1. V shed 0 bases, J shed 5 bases, and the junction held 4 bases outside the gene matches. Germline CDR1 SGHRS, CDR2 YFSETQ. This CDR3 contains 15 residues. CDR3 sequence (DNA): TGCGCCAGCAGCTTGGGACAGGGGGCCGGAACTGAAGCTTTCTTT. Translated: CASSLGQGAGTEAFF. The full variable domain, in which reference TRBV5-1 and TRBJ1-1 provide the parts outside the CDR3, is KAGVTQTPRYLIKTRGQQVTLSCSPISGHRSVSWYQQTPGQGLQFLFEYFSETQRNKGNFPGRFSGRQFSNSRSEMNVSTLELGDSALYLCASSLGQGAGTEAFFGQGTRLTVV.

The genes are TRBV24-1 and TRBJ2-3; the D gene is possibly TRBD1 (5 bases). Germline V gene data show CDR1 as KGHDR and CDR2 as SFDVKD. The CDR3 is 12 residues long. V lost 9 bases and J lost 0, with 6 bases in between. Here the CDR3 reads CATAGSTDTQYF. Here the CDR3 DNA reads TGTGCCACCGCAGGGAGCACAGATACGCAGTATTTT.

The rearrangement links TRBV7-9 to TRBJ2-5; D remains ambiguous. Trimming pared 5 bases from V and 4 bases from J, leaving 8 bases between. This CDR3 region has 12 residues. Germline lookup yields CDR1 SEHNR and CDR2 FQNEAQ (reference sequence). The CDR3 DNA reads as TGTGCCAGCAGCCTGGCTAGAGAGACCCAGTACTTC. It is translated as CASSLARETQYF.

CDR3 nucleotides: TGTGCCAGCAGAAATGACAGGGGCACTAATGAAAAACTGTTTTTT. Translating it yields CASRNDRGTNEKLFF. The chain joins TRBV7-9 to TRBJ1-4; TRBD1 aligns across 8 bases. The CDR3 loop spans 15 amino acids. V shed 6 bases, J shed 2 bases, and the junction held 5 bases outside the gene matches. CDR1 and CDR2 (germline): SEHNR, FQNEAQ (reference sequence).

The V call is TRBV7-2, the J call TRBJ1-3; D remains unclear. This CDR3 is 15 amino acids long. Trimming cost V 5 bases and J 0 bases, with 11 bases left between them. Germline CDR1 and CDR2: SGHTA and FQGNSA. CDR3 bases: TGTGCCAGCAGCCCCCCCGCGTACTCTGGAAACACCATATATTTT. The encoded protein is CASSPPAYSGNTIYF.

This rearrangement joins TRBV29-1 to TRBJ2-4, with 14 bases that match TRBD2. Germline values: CDR1 SQVTM, CDR2 ANQGSEA. The CDR3 loop spans 14 amino acids. J gave up 8 bases and V 6 bases, and 6 bases lay outside the gene matches. The CDR3 here is CSVSGLAGEDIQYF. The CDR3 region has the DNA TGCAGCGTCTCGGGACTAGCGGGAGAGGACATTCAGTACTTC.

CDR3 amino acids: CASSRNGVQPQHF. The DNA for the CDR3 is TGTGCCAGCTCACGGAACGGGGTTCAGCCCCAGCATTTT. This chain connects TRBV18 to TRBJ1-5; no reliable D call. V was trimmed by 4 bases and J by 6 bases, leaving 10 bases between them. CDR1 KGHSH and CDR2 LQKENI come from the germline V gene. This CDR3 is built from 13 residues.

V gene TRBV2 combines with J gene TRBJ2-7, with 9 bases matching TRBD1. J gave up 4 bases and V 7 bases, and 8 bases lay outside the gene matches. CDR1 and CDR2 from the germline V gene are SNHLY and FYNNEI. This CDR3 region has 14 residues. This CDR3 is CASNRDREHYEQYF. The CDR3 region has the DNA TGTGCCAGCAATAGGGACAGGGAACATTACGAGCAGTACTTC.

This clone was observed a handful of times. V is TRBV7-2 and J is TRBJ1-2, with TRBD1 as a possible D gene (6 bases). Per germline, CDR1 SGHTA and CDR2 FQGNSA. Trimming took off 5 bases at V and 4 bases at J, with 20 bases between the two ends. There are 16 residues in the CDR3. The DNA of the CDR3 is TGTGCCAGCAGCCCCCAGGGGACGGATCACTCCTATGGCTACACCTTC. Translation: CASSPQGTDHSYGYTF.

The CDR3 nucleotides read TGTGCCAGCAGTCCCACAGGGTCAGACTCCTACGAGCAGTACTTC. Protein: CASSPTGSDSYEQYF. V is TRBV6-5 and J is TRBJ2-7, with D possibly TRBD1 on 6 matching bases. There are 15 residues in the CDR3. Trimming shortened V by 5 bases and J by 0 bases, and 14 bases separated the two germline ends. CDR1 is MNHEY and CDR2 is SVGAGI in the germline V gene.

This clone appeared a single time. In DNA, the CDR3 is TGCGCCAGCAGCGACGTTGGGGCTTTCACCGGGGAGCTGTTTTTT. Amino acids: CASSDVGAFTGELFF. The gene calls are TRBV10-1 and TRBJ2-2; D possibly corresponds to TRBD1 (5 bases). This CDR3 comprises 15 residues. Germline CDR1 reads WNHNN; CDR2 reads SYGVQD (reference sequence). V lost 6 bases, J lost 4 bases, and 15 bases lay in between.

J is TRBJ1-1 and V is TRBV4-1; 7 bases are shared with TRBD1. CDR3 length: 16 residues. The germline V gene has CDR1 MGHRA and CDR2 YSYEKL. V was pared by 1 base and J by 1 base, with 6 bases of the junction left unmatched. CDR3: CASSQVPRGQNTEAFF. The CDR3 bases are TGCGCCAGCAGCCAAGTCCCTAGGGGGCAGAACACTGAAGCTTTCTTT.

The chain joins TRBV7-2 to TRBJ2-7; a possible D gene is TRBD2 (5 bases). V was pared by 2 bases and J by 4 bases, with 9 bases between. Germline CDR1 is SGHTA and CDR2 is FQGNSA. CDR3 length: 13 residues. CDR3 residues: CASSLTGFYEQYF. CDR3 sequence (DNA): TGTGCCAGCAGCTTAACGGGATTTTACGAGCAGTACTTC.